These 27 T cell receptor beta chains were sequenced from one sample in a study of cytomegalovirus exposure and HLA in healthy donors listed by TCRdb under 2017. Receptors were amplified or captured by the immunoSEQ multiplex PCR assay. A mixture of 60 forward primers for TCR Vbeta segments and 13 reverse primers for TCR Jbeta segments was used in the multiplex PCR. Held by TCRdb, this immuneACCESS table contains in-frame sequences only and omits some clones. Under half of the omission traces to an unresolved V gene where checked; the cause of the rest is unknown. Present in this sample are 65,000 to 85,000 clones, roughly two thirds of which were seen just once. The ten most abundant clones make up around 2% of the sample. The sample taken for sequencing was PBMCs. The origin of the receptors is a woman between 25 and 40 years old in good health and CMV-seronegative.

This clone is a singleton in its sample. The J gene is TRBJ1-1, the V gene TRBV23-1; no clear D gene. TRBV23-1 is an ORF, and what it does is uncertain. CDR3 length equals 20 residues. Trimming pared 0 bases from V and 2 bases from J, leaving 25 bases between. CDR3 in DNA: TGCGCCAGCAGTCAATCCCCCCAATGGCCGGGGAGGGTGTGTAACACTGAAGCTTTCTTT. Translated: CASSQSPQWPGRVCNTEAFF.

This sequence joins TRBV10-3 and TRBJ1-1; TRBD1 agrees at 7 bases. Germline V gene lookup returns CDR1 ENHRY and CDR2 SYGVKD. The CDR3 contains 14 residues. V gave up 5 bases and J gave up 2 bases; unmatched junction bases: 5. CDR3 nucleotide sequence: TGTGCCATCAGTAACCAGGGGGGAAACACTGAAGCTTTCTTT. Its translation: CAISNQGGNTEAFF.

The chain uses TRBV7-9 and TRBJ1-2, with D possibly TRBD1 on 5 matching bases. The CDR3 extends over 17 amino acids. Germline CDR1 is SEHNR and CDR2 is FQNEAQ (reference sequence). V lost 4 bases, J lost 1 base, and 19 bases lay in between. The DNA for the CDR3 is TGTGCCAGCAGCTCCCCCACAGGTCGGGGGGGTAACTATGGCTACACCTTC. It specifies CASSSPTGRGGNYGYTF.

The chain recombines TRBV29-1 with TRBJ2-3, with a tentative D call TRBD1 (6 bases). The CDR3 consists of 15 residues. Deletions cut 7 bases from V and 1 base from J, with 18 bases between. Germline CDR1 reads SQVTM; CDR2 reads ANQGSEA. CDR3 loop: CSAATGSLGTDTQYF. The CDR3 DNA reads TGCAGCGCCGCCACAGGGTCCCTTGGCACAGATACGCAGTATTTT.

The genes are TRBV7-9 and TRBJ2-1; TRBD2 agrees at 11 bases. Germline V CDR1 and CDR2: SEHNR, FQNEAQ (reference sequence). J gave up 3 bases and V 5 bases, and 15 bases lay outside the gene matches. This CDR3 contains 19 residues. In DNA, the CDR3 is TGTGCCAGCAGCACCCCGGGACAGGGAGGGACTAGCGGCTACAATGAGCAGTTCTTC. Its protein product is CASSTPGQGGTSGYNEQFF.

In regard to this clone: In the same sample, other DNA sequences code for this CDR3. This rearrangement joins TRBV19 to TRBJ2-3; D is perhaps TRBD1 (6 bases). In germline, CDR1 is LNHDA, CDR2 SQIVND (reference sequence). V was clipped by 7 bases and J by 2 bases, with 19 bases between them. The CDR3 is 16 amino acids. The CDR3 DNA is TGTGCCAGTATGAACCGGGACACCTATTACACAGATACGCAGTATTTT. It encodes CASMNRDTYYTDTQYF. Combining the CDR3 with reference TRBV19 and TRBJ2-3 gives the whole variable domain DGGITQSPKYLFRKEGQNVTLSCEQNLNHDAMYWYRQDPGQGLRLIYYSQIVNDFQKGDIAEGYSVSREKKESFPLTVTSAQKNPTAFYLCASMNRDTYYTDTQYFGPGTRLTVL.

CDR3 region: CASTPTSGHGTQYF. In DNA, the CDR3 is TGTGCCAGCACCCCAACCTCGGGACATGGTACGCAGTATTTT. The chain uses TRBV27 and TRBJ2-3, with a tentative D call TRBD1 (6 bases). This CDR3 is 14 amino acids long. CDR1 and CDR2 (germline): MNHEY, SMNVEV (reference sequence). Trimming pared 7 bases from V and 8 bases from J, leaving 19 bases between.

CDR3 in DNA: TGTGCCAGCAGTCTAAGGGGGACCCGTAATGAGCAGTTCTTC. This codes for CASSLRGTRNEQFF. This rearrangement joins TRBV5-5 to TRBJ2-1, with a weak D call TRBD1 (6 bases). The CDR3 consists of 14 residues. V was trimmed by 5 bases and J by 7 bases, leaving 16 bases between them. Per the germline V gene, CDR1 is SGHKS and CDR2 is YYEKEE (reference sequence).

In this sample, this clone turned up a few times. The chain combines TRBV5-4 with TRBJ1-4; D is undetermined. This CDR3 contains 17 residues. The germline CDR1 and CDR2 sequences are SGHNT and YYREEE (reference sequence). Trimming took off 0 bases at V and 3 bases at J, with 15 bases between the two ends. The CDR3 DNA reads TGTGCCAGCAGCTTGGGTAGTTCAGCGAGAGCTAATGAAAAACTGTTTTTT. It is translated as CASSLGSSARANEKLFF.

This clone was recorded only once. The V gene is TRBV15, the J gene TRBJ1-5, with 8 nucleotides matching TRBD1. The J segment lost 5 bases and the V segment lost 1 base, leaving 16 bases of the junction unmatched. The CDR3 is 19 residues long. Germline V lookup: CDR1 LNHNV, CDR2 YYDKDF (reference sequence). The CDR3 protein is CATSRGWAGGARLDQPQHF. The CDR3 DNA reads as TGTGCCACCAGCAGAGGGTGGGCAGGGGGCGCCAGGTTGGATCAGCCCCAGCATTTT.

The genes are TRBV7-6 and TRBJ2-5; the D gene is possibly TRBD2 (7 bases). With 2 bases removed from V and 7 bases from J, the gap between germline ends came to 11 bases. CDR1 SGHVS and CDR2 FNYEAQ come from the germline V gene. This CDR3 region has 13 residues. CDR3 loop: CASSLRGAGTQYF. The CDR3 coding sequence is TGTGCCAGCAGCTTACGGGGGGCAGGGACCCAGTACTTC.

This chain joins TRBV4-3 and TRBJ1-4; TRBD1 might be the D (5 bases). The CDR3 totals 16 residues. V lost 3 bases to trimming and J lost 2 bases, with 13 bases between them. Germline CDR1 and CDR2: LGHNA and YSLEER. The DNA of the CDR3 is TGCGCCAGCAGCCAGGGCTGGGGGGGGACTAATGAAAAACTGTTTTTT. Encoded protein: CASSQGWGGTNEKLFF.

The chain combines TRBV2 with TRBJ1-2; D is undetermined. V lost 6 bases and J 3 bases, leaving 14 bases between the germline ends. The CDR3 is 14 amino acids. The V gene's germline CDR1 is SNHLY and CDR2 FYNNEI. This CDR3 reads CASSPNPYHYGYTF. The CDR3 DNA follows: TGTGCCAGCAGCCCTAACCCGTATCACTATGGCTACACCTTC.

The rearrangement joins TRBV19 to TRBJ1-2; possible D gene TRBD1, 5 bases. Germline-derived CDR1 and CDR2 are LNHDA and SQIVND (reference sequence). V lost 5 bases and J 4 bases, leaving 20 bases between the germline ends. The CDR3 spans 16 residues. CDR3 amino acids: CASSGARLSMTYGYTF. The CDR3 DNA reads TGTGCCAGTAGTGGGGCCAGGCTATCGATGACCTATGGCTACACCTTC.

V usage is TRBV27 and J usage is TRBJ2-1, with TRBD2 matching over 12 bases. Germline CDR1 reads MNHEY; CDR2 reads SMNVEV (reference sequence). V was clipped by 4 bases and J by 2 bases; unmatched bases: 6. The CDR3 spans 17 residues. CDR3 sequence (DNA): TGTGCCAGCAGTTCTCCTAGCGGGGGGGCCCCCTACAATGAGCAGTTCTTC. It specifies CASSSPSGGAPYNEQFF.

This clone was seen more than once but under ten times. This chain's CDR3 is CASTLAGGQDTQYF. The CDR3 coding sequence is TGTGCCAGCACCCTAGCGGGGGGGCAAGATACGCAGTATTTT. The J gene is TRBJ2-3, the V gene TRBV7-9; 12 bases are a match to TRBD2. The CDR3 has 14 residues. V lost 7 bases to trimming and J lost 5 bases; unmatched junction nucleotides: 4. Germline CDR1 and CDR2: SEHNR and FQNEAQ (reference sequence).

The CDR3: CASSQGQPGETQYF. The CDR3 DNA reads TGTGCCAGCAGCCAGGGACAGCCGGGGGAGACCCAGTACTTC. The chain recombines TRBV7-8 with TRBJ2-5; TRBD1 matches 7 bases. J gave up 5 bases and V 5 bases, and 8 bases lay outside the gene matches. Per germline, CDR1 SGHVS and CDR2 FQNEAQ. The CDR3 has 14 amino acids.

This clone was counted only a few times. The gene calls are TRBV30 and TRBJ2-1, with D possibly TRBD2 on 7 matching bases. V was cut by 5 bases and J by 1 base, with 15 bases left in between. Germline CDR1 and CDR2: GTSNPN and SVGIG (reference sequence). The CDR3 runs to 15 residues. DNA for the CDR3: TGTGCCTGGGCGGGGGCCCGGAGGTCCTACAATGAGCAGTTCTTC. As protein: CAWAGARRSYNEQFF.

This rearrangement joins TRBV7-9 to TRBJ2-7; D may be TRBD2 (6 bases). CDR1 is SEHNR, CDR2 FQNEAQ, per germline (reference sequence). Trimming left V 0 bases short and J 6 bases short, with 15 bases between. This CDR3 is built from 15 residues. The CDR3 sequence: CASSLAGAGTSEQYF. In DNA form, the CDR3 reads TGTGCCAGCAGCTTAGCAGGGGCGGGGACGTCCGAGCAGTACTTC.

This clone was observed a handful of times. The V gene is TRBV4-3, the J gene TRBJ2-3; 9 bases match TRBD1. CDR3 size: 18 residues. Losses at the gene ends were 0 bases for V and 4 bases for J; bases not matched to a gene: 11. Germline loops: CDR1 LGHNA, CDR2 YSLEER. This CDR3 is CASSQDLGTGWGADTQYF. CDR3 in DNA: TGCGCCAGCAGCCAAGATTTAGGGACAGGGTGGGGGGCAGATACGCAGTATTTT.

The gene calls are TRBV5-1 and TRBJ2-1; 7 bases are a match to TRBD1. J gave up 12 bases and V 5 bases, and 8 bases lay outside the gene matches. This CDR3 comprises 12 residues. CDR1 and CDR2 from the germline V gene are SGHRS and YFSETQ. This CDR3 reads CASSPTGHVQFF. The CDR3 region has the DNA TGCGCCAGCAGTCCGACAGGGCACGTGCAGTTCTTC.

The chain's CDR3 is CASSPLRGTEAFF. In DNA form, the CDR3 reads TGTGCCAGCTCACCATTAAGAGGCACTGAAGCTTTCTTT. The chain links TRBV18 to TRBJ1-1; the D is unclear. This CDR3 has 13 amino acids. CDR1 and CDR2 from the germline V gene are KGHSH and LQKENI. Trimming cost V 2 bases and J 4 bases, with 8 bases left between them.

The rearrangement links TRBV5-1 to TRBJ2-3; 11 nucleotides agree with TRBD1. The V gene end was trimmed by 3 bases and the J gene end by 6 bases; junction bases not matched to a gene: 9. The CDR3 extends over 16 amino acids. The germline gives CDR1 SGHRS, CDR2 YFSETQ. CDR3 amino acids: CASSSTGTGGRDTQYF. The CDR3, as DNA: TGCGCCAGCAGCTCGACCGGGACAGGGGGGAGGGATACGCAGTATTTT.

This clone was seen a handful of times. V is TRBV6-6 and J is TRBJ2-3, with 9 bases matching TRBD2. This CDR3 is 16 amino acids long. V gave up 2 bases and J gave up 2 bases; unmatched junction bases: 5. Germline CDR1 and CDR2: MNHNY and SVGAGI (reference sequence). CDR3 protein: CASSYEAGGFTDTQYF. CDR3 nucleotides: TGTGCCAGCAGTTACGAGGCGGGGGGGTTCACAGATACGCAGTATTTT.

This clone was counted only a few times. The chain joins TRBV7-2 to TRBJ2-1; 8 positions agree with TRBD2. Germline V lookup: CDR1 SGHTA, CDR2 FQGNSA. The V segment lost 1 base and the J segment 5 bases; nucleotides outside the gene matches: 4. The CDR3 is 15 residues long. This CDR3 is CASSLGGGFHNEQFF. The CDR3 nucleotides are TGTGCCAGCAGCTTAGGCGGGGGGTTCCACAATGAGCAGTTCTTC.

The table lists this clone with a few counts. The rearrangement uses TRBV7-9 and TRBJ2-2; 10 nucleotides line up with TRBD1. CDR3 length equals 18 residues. Losses at the gene ends were 5 bases for V and 2 bases for J; bases not matched to a gene: 11. The germline gives CDR1 SEHNR, CDR2 FQNEAQ (reference sequence). CDR3 nucleotides: TGTGCCAGCAGCGGAATCCGACAGGGGGCCGTAAACACCGGGGAGCTGTTTTTT. Translation: CASSGIRQGAVNTGELFF.

DNA for the CDR3: TGTGCCAGCAGCTTGACAGGGAGAAAACTGTTTTTT. Residues: CASSLTGRKLFF. The rearrangement uses TRBV7-9 and TRBJ1-4, with 7 bases that match TRBD1. The CDR3 sequence is 12 residues long. CDR1 is SEHNR, CDR2 FQNEAQ, per germline (reference sequence). J lost 10 bases, V lost 3 bases, and 2 bases had no gene match.